This paragraph covers one T cell receptor beta chain sequence. Its cognate antigen is unknown. Focal radiation plus CTLA-4 blockade with ipilimumab was given to patients with chemo-refractory metastatic non-small-cell lung cancer. V lost 0 bases, J lost 0 bases, and 5 bases lay in between. This CDR3 has 14 amino acids. Germline values: CDR1 SGHRS, CDR2 YFSETQ. These data are taken from a study of radiotherapy plus CTLA-4 blockade in lung cancer. In the study overall: About 20% of patients responded objectively, and about 30% achieved disease control.

The repertoire was sequenced with immunoSEQ multiplex PCR; TCRdb's copy has only in-frame clones and lacks some. The sample records around 90,000 clones, about 80% being singletons. Study-wide results and caveats: According to reports, early shifts in blood T cell clones, alongside interferon-beta, forecast response most accurately. TCR clones originating in tumors grew in number in blood after radiotherapy plus ipilimumab.

This clonotype was obtained from a human donor with non-small cell lung cancer who had stable disease on radiotherapy plus ipilimumab. V usage is TRBV5-1 and J usage is TRBJ2-3, with D unresolved. The sample in question was peripheral blood, obtained from a patient treated with radiotherapy plus ipilimumab. The CDR3 DNA sequence: TGCGCCAGCAGCTTGGTTGTTAGCACAGATACGCAGTATTTT. Protein: CASSLVVSTDTQYF. Full variable domain (missing parts from reference TRBV5-1 and TRBJ2-3): KAGVTQTPRYLIKTRGQQVTLSCSPISGHRSVSWYQQTPGQGLQFLFEYFSETQRNKGNFPGRFSGRQFSNSRSEMNVSTLELGDSALYLCASSLVVSTDTQYFGPGTRLTVL.